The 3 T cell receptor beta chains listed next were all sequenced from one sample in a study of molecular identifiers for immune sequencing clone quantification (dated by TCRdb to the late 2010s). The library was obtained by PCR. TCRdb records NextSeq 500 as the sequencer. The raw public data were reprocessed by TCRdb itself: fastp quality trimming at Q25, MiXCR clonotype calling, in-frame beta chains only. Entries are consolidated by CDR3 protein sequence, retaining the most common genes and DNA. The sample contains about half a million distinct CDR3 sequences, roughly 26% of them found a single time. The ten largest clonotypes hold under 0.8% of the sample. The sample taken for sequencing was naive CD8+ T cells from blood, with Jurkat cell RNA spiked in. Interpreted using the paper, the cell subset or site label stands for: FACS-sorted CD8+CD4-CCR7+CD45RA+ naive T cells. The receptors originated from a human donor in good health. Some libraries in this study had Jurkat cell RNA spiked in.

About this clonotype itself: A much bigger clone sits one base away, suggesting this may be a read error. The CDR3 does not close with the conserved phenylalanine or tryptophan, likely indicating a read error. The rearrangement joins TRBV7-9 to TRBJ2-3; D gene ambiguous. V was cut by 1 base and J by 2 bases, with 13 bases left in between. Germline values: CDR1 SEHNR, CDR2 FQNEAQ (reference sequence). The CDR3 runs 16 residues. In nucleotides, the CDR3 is TGTGCCAGCAGCTTAGATCCGGATTTCCCCACAGATACGCAGTATCTT. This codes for CASSLDPDFPTDTQYL.

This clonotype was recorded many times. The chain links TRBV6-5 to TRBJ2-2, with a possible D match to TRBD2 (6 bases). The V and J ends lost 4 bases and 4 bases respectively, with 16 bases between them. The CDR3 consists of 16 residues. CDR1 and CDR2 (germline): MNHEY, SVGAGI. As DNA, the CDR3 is TGTGCCAGCAGTTGGGAGGACACTCCGAGCACCGGGGAGCTGTTTTTT. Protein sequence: CASSWEDTPSTGELFF.

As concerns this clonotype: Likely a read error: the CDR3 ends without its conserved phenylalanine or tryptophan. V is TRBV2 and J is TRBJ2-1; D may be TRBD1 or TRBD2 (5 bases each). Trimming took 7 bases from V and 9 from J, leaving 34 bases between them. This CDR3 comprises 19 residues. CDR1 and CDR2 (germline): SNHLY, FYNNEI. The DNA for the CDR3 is TGTGCCAGCAAGCCACGGGACCTCAGCTTTATAACGGCCTTCTTTGAGCAGTTCCTC. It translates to CASKPRDLSFITAFFEQFL.